Listed below are T cell receptor beta chains from one sample, sequenced in a study of glioma-infiltrating T cells after dendritic cell vaccination. TCRdb's copy holds only in-frame clones and misses some; the assay was immunoSEQ multiplex PCR. The table includes over 90,000 clones, 81% detected once. Sequencing used blood, obtained before dendritic cell vaccination. These receptors were taken from a human donor with glioblastoma. The CDR3 runs from the conserved cysteine through the conserved F or W. The D gene is left open where the match is weak. Size is stated for part of the rows, as once, few or many counts, or as a class when the clone is expanded.

abundance: many
j_gene: TRBJ1-6
v_gene: TRBV27
d_gene: TRBD1
CDR3nt: TGTGCCAGCAGTTTAAGGTGGCGACAGGGGGCAATCCCCCTCCACTTT
CDR3aa: CASSLRWRQGAIPLHF

abundance: .
j_gene: TRBJ1-5
v_gene: TRBV2
d_gene: TRBD1
CDR3nt: TGTGCCAGCAGAGACCGGACAGGGGGCGTTCAGCCCCAGCATTTT
CDR3aa: CASRDRTGGVQPQHF

abundance: .
j_gene: TRBJ1-1
v_gene: TRBV7-9
d_gene: .
CDR3nt: TGTGCCAGCAGCCCCCCGCGGTTGAACACTGAAGCTTTCTTT
CDR3aa: CASSPPRLNTEAFF

abundance: .
j_gene: TRBJ2-7
v_gene: TRBV18
d_gene: TRBD2
CDR3nt: TGTGCCAGCTCACCCAAGACTAGCGGCCCCTCCTACGAGCAGTACTTC
CDR3aa: CASSPKTSGPSYEQYF

abundance: many
j_gene: TRBJ1-2
v_gene: TRBV19
d_gene: TRBD1
CDR3nt: TGTGCCAGTAGTATAAACAGGGGCTATGGCTACACCTTC
CDR3aa: CASSINRGYGYTF

abundance: .
j_gene: TRBJ2-3
v_gene: TRBV7-8
d_gene: TRBD2
CDR3nt: TGTGCCAGCAGCCACCCTGGGAGCATAGCGGGGGGGCAGGCAGATACGCAGTATTTT
CDR3aa: CASSHPGSIAGGQADTQYF

abundance: .
j_gene: TRBJ2-4
v_gene: TRBV2
d_gene: TRBD2
CDR3nt: TGTGCCACTCTAGCGGGCCAACGGGGAAACATTCAGTACTTC
CDR3aa: CATLAGQRGNIQYF

abundance: .
j_gene: TRBJ2-7
v_gene: TRBV29-1
d_gene: .
CDR3nt: TGCAGCGTTGTAAAAGCCCCCGAGCAGTACTTC
CDR3aa: CSVVKAPEQYF

abundance: .
j_gene: TRBJ1-1
v_gene: TRBV19
d_gene: TRBD1
CDR3nt: TGTGCCAGTAGTATTCCTACAGGGGGCGCCGGCACTGAAGCTTTCTTT
CDR3aa: CASSIPTGGAGTEAFF

abundance: .
j_gene: TRBJ1-2
v_gene: TRBV6-5
d_gene: TRBD1
CDR3nt: TGTGCCAGCAGTTACTCGATGTCGACAGGGTTGGGCTACACCTTC
CDR3aa: CASSYSMSTGLGYTF

abundance: .
j_gene: TRBJ2-7
v_gene: TRBV4-3
d_gene: .
CDR3nt: TGCGCCAGCAGCGCCGGGACAAAGTCCTACGAGCAGTACTTC
CDR3aa: CASSAGTKSYEQYF

abundance: .
j_gene: TRBJ1-1
v_gene: TRBV4-2
d_gene: .
CDR3nt: TGTGCCAGCAGCCAAGAAGTAGGACAGATGAACACTGAAGCTTTCTTT
CDR3aa: CASSQEVGQMNTEAFF

abundance: once
j_gene: TRBJ1-2
v_gene: TRBV18
d_gene: .
CDR3nt: TGTGCCAGCTCCTACCAGGCACTCTATGGCTACACCTTC
CDR3aa: CASSYQALYGYTF

abundance: .
j_gene: TRBJ1-2
v_gene: TRBV19
d_gene: .
CDR3nt: TGTGCCAGTAGTATTGGAGGGCCCGCTAACTATGGCTACACCTTC
CDR3aa: CASSIGGPANYGYTF

abundance: few
j_gene: TRBJ1-4
v_gene: TRBV10-2
d_gene: TRBD1
CDR3nt: TGCGCCAGCAGTGAGTCGGGGGACAGGTTTATTTCTAATGAAAAACTGTTTTTT
CDR3aa: CASSESGDRFISNEKLFF

abundance: .
j_gene: TRBJ1-1
v_gene: TRBV5-4
d_gene: .
CDR3nt: TGTGCCAGCAGCTCTGGGGGGGCGCAGTATGAAGCTTTCTTT
CDR3aa: CASSSGGAQYEAFF